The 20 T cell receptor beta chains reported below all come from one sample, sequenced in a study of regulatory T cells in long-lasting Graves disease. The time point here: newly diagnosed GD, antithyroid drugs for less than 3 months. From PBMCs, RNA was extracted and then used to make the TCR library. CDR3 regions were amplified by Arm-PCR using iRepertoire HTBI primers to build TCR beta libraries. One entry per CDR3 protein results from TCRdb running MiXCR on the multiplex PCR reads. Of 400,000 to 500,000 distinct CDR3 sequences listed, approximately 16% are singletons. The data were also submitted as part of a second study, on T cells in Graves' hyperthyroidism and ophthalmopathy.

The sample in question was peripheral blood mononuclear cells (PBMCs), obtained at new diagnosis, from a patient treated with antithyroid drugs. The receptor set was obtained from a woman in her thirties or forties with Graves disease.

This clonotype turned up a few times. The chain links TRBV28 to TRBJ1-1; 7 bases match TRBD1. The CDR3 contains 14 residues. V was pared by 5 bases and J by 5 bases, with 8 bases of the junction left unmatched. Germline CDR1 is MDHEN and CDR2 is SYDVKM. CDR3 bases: TGTGCCAGCAGTCTGACAGGGTATGTGACTGAAGCTTTCTTT. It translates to CASSLTGYVTEAFF.

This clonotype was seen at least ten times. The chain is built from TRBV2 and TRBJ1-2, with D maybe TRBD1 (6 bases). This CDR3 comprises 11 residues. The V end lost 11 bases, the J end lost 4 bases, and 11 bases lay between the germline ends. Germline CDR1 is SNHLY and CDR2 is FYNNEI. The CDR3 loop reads CASGEVYGYTF. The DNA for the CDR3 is TGTGCCTCAGGGGAGGTCTATGGCTACACCTTC.

The CDR3 reads CASSPIARGETPTNEKLFF. The CDR3 DNA reads TGTGCCAGCTCACCGATCGCTCGGGGGGAGACCCCAACTAATGAAAAACTGTTTTTT. This chain links TRBV18 with TRBJ1-4; maybe TRBD1 (5 bases). Deletions cut 3 bases from V and 0 bases from J, with 20 bases between. The germline V gene encodes CDR1 KGHSH and CDR2 LQKENI. CDR3 length equals 19 residues. Filled out from reference TRBV18 and TRBJ1-4, the complete variable domain reads NAGVMQNPRHLVRRRGQEARLRCSPMKGHSHVYWYRQLPEEGLKFMVYLQKENIIDESGMPKERFSAEFPKEGPSILRIQQVVRGDSAAYFCASSPIARGETPTNEKLFFGSGTQLSVL.

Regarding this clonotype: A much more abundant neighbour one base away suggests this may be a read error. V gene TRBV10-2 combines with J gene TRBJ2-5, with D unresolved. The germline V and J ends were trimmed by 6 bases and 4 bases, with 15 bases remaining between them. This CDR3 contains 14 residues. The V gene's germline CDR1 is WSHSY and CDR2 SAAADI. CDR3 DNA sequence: TGCGCCAGCAGGCCCGGAACAGTGATAGAGACCCAGTACTTC. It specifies CASRPGTVIETQYF.

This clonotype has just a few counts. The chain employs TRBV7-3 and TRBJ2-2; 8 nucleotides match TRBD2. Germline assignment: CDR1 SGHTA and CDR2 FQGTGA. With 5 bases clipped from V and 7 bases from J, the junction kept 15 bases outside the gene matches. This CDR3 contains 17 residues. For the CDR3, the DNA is TGTGCCAGCAGCCGGGGGGGGGGCTCAGCCCCACACGGGGAGCTGTTTTTT. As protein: CASSRGGGSAPHGELFF.

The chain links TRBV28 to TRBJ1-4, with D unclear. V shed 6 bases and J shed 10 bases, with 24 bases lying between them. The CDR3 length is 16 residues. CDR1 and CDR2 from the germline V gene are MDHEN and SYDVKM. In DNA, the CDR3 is TGTGCCAGCAGCTCGGAATGGGAGAGGGAGGGTGGAAAACTGTTTTTT. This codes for CASSSEWEREGGKLFF.

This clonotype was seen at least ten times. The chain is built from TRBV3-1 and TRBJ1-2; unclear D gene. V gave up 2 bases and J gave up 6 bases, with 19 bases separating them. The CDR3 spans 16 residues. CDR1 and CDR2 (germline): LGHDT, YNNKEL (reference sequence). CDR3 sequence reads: CASSQWSRGSENGYTF. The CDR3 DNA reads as TGTGCCAGCAGCCAATGGAGCCGGGGATCGGAGAATGGCTACACCTTC. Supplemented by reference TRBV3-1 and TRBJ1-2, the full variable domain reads DTAVSQTPKYLVTQMGNDKSIKCEQNLGHDTMYWYKQDSKKFLKIMFSYNNKELIINETVPNRFSPKSPDKAHLNLHINSLELGDSAVYFCASSQWSRGSENGYTFGSGTRLTVV.

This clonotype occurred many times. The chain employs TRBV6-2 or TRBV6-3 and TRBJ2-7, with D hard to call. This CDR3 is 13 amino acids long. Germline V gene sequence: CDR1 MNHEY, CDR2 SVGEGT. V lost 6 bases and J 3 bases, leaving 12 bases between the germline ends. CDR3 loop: CASSAGPYYEQYF. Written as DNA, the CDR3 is TGTGCCAGCAGCGCCGGACCCTACTACGAGCAGTACTTC.

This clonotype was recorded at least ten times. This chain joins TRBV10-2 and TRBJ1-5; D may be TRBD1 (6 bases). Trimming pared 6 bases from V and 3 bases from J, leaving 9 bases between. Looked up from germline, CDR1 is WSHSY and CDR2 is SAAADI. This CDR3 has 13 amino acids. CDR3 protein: CASRTGYNQPQHF. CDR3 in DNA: TGCGCCAGCAGGACAGGCTACAATCAGCCCCAGCATTTT.

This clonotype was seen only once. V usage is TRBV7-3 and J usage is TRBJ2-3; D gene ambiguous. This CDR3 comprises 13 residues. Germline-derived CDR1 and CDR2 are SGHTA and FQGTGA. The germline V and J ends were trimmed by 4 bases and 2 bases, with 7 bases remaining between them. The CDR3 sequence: CASSSYPTDTQYF. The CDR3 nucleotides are TGTGCCAGCAGCTCTTACCCCACAGATACGCAGTATTTT.

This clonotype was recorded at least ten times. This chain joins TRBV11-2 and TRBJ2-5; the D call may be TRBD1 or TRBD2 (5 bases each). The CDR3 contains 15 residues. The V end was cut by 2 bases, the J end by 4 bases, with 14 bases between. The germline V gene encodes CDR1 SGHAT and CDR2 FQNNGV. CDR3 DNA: TGTGCCAGCAGCTTATTGATGGTCGGGGCAGAGACCCAGTACTTC. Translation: CASSLLMVGAETQYF. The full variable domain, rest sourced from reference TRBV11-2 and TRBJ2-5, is EAGVAQSPRYKIIEKRQSVAFWCNPISGHATLYWYQQILGQGPKLLIQFQNNGVVDDSQLPKDRFSAERLKGVDSTLKIQPAKLEDSAVYLCASSLLMVGAETQYFGPGTRLLVL.

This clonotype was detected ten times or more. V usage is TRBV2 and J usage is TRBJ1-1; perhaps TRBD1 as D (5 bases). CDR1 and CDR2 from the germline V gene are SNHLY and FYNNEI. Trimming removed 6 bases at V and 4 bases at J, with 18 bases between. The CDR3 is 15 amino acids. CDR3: CASRFEGARGTEAFF. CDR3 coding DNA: TGTGCCAGCAGGTTCGAAGGGGCTAGGGGCACTGAAGCTTTCTTT.

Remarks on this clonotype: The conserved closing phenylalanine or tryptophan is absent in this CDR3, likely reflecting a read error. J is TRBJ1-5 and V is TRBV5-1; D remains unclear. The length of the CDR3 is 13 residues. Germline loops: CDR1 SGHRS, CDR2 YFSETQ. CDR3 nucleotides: TGCGCCAGCAGCTTTACGACCAATCAACCCCAGCATTCT. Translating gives CASSFTTNQPQHS.

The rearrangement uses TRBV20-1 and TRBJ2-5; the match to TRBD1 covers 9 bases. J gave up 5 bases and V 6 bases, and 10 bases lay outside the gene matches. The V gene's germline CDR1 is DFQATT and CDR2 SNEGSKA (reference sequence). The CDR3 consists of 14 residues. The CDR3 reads CSAIGQGSKETQYF. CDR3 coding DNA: TGCAGTGCGATCGGACAGGGGTCAAAGGAGACCCAGTACTTC.

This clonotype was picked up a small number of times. CDR3 sequence (DNA): TGTGCCAGTAGTATCTCTCCCGGGACAGGGGGCAATGAGCAGTTCTTC. It encodes CASSISPGTGGNEQFF. The chain has TRBV19 and TRBJ2-1; the match to TRBD1 covers 11 bases. The length of the CDR3 is 16 residues. Germline V lookup: CDR1 LNHDA, CDR2 SQIVND (reference sequence). The junction had 7 bases not matched to a gene; V was cut back by 3 bases and J by 6 bases. Together with reference TRBV19 and TRBJ2-1, the CDR3 gives the full variable domain: DGGITQSPKYLFRKEGQNVTLSCEQNLNHDAMYWYRQDPGQGLRLIYYSQIVNDFQKGDIAEGYSVSREKKESFPLTVTSAQKNPTAFYLCASSISPGTGGNEQFFGPGTRLTVL.

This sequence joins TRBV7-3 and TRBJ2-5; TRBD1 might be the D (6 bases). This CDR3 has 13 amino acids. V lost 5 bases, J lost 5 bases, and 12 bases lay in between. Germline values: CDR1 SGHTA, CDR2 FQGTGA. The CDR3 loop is CASSAQGSETQYF. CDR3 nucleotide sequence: TGTGCCAGCAGCGCACAGGGAAGCGAGACCCAGTACTTC.

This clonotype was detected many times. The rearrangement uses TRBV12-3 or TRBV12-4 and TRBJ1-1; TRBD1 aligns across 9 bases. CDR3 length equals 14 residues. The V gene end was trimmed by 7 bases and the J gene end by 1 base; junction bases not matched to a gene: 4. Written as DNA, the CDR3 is TGTGCCAGCACTACAGGGGGCCCGAACACTGAAGCTTTCTTT. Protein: CASTTGGPNTEAFF.

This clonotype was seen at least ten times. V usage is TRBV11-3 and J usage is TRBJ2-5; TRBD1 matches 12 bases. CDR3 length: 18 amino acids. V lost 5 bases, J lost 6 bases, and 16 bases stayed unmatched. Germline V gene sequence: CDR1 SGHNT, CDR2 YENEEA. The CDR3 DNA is TGTGCCAGCAGCCATTACCTCGGGACAGGGGGCTATAAGAAGACCCAGTACTTC. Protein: CASSHYLGTGGYKKTQYF.

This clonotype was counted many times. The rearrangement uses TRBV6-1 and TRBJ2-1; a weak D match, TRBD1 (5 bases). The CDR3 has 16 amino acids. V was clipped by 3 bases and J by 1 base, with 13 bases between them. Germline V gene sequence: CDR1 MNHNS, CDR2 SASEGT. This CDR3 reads CASSEFWRQSYNEQFF. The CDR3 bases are TGTGCCAGCAGTGAGTTTTGGAGACAGTCCTACAATGAGCAGTTCTTC.

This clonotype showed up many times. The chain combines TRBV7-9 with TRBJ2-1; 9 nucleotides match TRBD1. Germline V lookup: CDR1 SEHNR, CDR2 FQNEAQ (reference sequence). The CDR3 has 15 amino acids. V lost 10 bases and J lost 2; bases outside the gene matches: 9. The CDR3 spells CANSSRDRAYNEQFF. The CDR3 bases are TGTGCCAACAGTTCCCGGGACAGGGCCTACAATGAGCAGTTCTTC.